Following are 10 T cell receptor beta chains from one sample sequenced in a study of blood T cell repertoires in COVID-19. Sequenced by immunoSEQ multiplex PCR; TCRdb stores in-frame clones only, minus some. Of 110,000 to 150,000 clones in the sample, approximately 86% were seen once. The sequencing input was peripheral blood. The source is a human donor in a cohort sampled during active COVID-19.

The CDR3 sequence is CSVEGTEDSNTGELFF. CDR3 DNA sequence: TGCAGCGTTGAGGGGACAGAAGACTCGAACACCGGGGAGCTGTTTTTT. This chain uses TRBV29-1 with TRBJ2-2; 7 nucleotides align to TRBD1. V lost 3 bases, J lost 0 bases, and 7 bases stayed unmatched. Germline lookup yields CDR1 SQVTM and CDR2 ANQGSEA. CDR3 length: 16 amino acids.

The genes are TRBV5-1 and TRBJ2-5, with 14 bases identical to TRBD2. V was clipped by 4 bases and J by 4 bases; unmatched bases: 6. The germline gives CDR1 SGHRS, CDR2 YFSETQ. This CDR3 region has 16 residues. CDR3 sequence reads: CASSPTGTSGGETQYF. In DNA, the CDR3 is TGCGCCAGCAGCCCAACCGGGACTAGCGGGGGAGAGACCCAGTACTTC.

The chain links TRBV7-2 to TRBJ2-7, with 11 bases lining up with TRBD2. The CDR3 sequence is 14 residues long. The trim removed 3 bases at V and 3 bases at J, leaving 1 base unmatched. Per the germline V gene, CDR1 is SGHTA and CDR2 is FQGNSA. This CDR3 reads CASSFSGGGYEQYF. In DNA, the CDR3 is TGTGCCAGCAGCTTTAGCGGGGGGGGCTACGAGCAGTACTTC.

CDR3 DNA: TGCGCCAGCAGCGCGGGGCCCCAAGAGACCCAGTACTTC. It specifies CASSAGPQETQYF. The chain has TRBV4-1 and TRBJ2-5, with D perhaps matching TRBD2 (6 bases). The V end was cut by 5 bases, the J end by 1 base, with 8 bases between. The germline gives CDR1 MGHRA, CDR2 YSYEKL. The CDR3 is made up of 13 amino acids.

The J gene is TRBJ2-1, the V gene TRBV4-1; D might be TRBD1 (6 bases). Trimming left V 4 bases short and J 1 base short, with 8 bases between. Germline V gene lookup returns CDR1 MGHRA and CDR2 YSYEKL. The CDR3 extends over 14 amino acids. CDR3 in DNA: TGCGCCAGCAGCCCCAGGGGTTCCTACAATGAGCAGTTCTTC. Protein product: CASSPRGSYNEQFF.

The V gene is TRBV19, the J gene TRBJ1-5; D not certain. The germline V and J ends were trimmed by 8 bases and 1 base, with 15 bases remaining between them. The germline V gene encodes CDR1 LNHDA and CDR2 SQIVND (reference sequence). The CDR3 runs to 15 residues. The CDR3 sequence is CASSYREASNQPQHF. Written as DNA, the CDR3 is TGTGCCAGTTCCTATAGGGAGGCAAGCAATCAGCCCCAGCATTTT.

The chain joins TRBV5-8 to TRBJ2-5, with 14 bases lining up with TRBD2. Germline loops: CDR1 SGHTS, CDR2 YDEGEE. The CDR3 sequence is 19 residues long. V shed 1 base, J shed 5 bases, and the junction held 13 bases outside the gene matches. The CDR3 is CASSLKTTSGRADGETQYF. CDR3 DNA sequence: TGTGCCAGCAGCTTGAAAACGACTAGCGGGAGGGCGGATGGTGAGACCCAGTACTTC.

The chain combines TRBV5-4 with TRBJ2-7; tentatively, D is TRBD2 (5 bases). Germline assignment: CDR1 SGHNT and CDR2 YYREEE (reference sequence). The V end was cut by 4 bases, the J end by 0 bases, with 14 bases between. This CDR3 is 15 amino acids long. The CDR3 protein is CASSRTFGSSYEQYF. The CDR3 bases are TGTGCCAGCAGCAGGACTTTTGGAAGCTCCTACGAGCAGTACTTC.

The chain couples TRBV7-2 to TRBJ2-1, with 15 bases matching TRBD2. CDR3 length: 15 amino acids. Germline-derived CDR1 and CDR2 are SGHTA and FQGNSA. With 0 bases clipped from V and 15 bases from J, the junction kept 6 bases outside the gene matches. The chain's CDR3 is CASSLAMGLAGGPFF. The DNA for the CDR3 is TGTGCCAGCAGCTTAGCCATGGGACTAGCGGGAGGTCCGTTCTTC.

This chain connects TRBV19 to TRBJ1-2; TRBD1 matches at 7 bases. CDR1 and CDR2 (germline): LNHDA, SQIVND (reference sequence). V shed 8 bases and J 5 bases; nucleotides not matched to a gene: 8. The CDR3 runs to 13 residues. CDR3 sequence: CASRDSQGYGYTF. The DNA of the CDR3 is TGTGCCAGTCGGGACAGCCAGGGGTATGGCTACACCTTC.